The entry below describes one TCR beta chain. The sample comes from a study of T cell clones after liver transplantation. Study-level background: Three of the eight recipients were HCV-positive; the rest had non-autoimmune, non-viral transplant indications.

Method: immunoSEQ multiplex PCR; TCRdb's copy keeps in-frame clones and lacks some. The table records 70,000 or so clones, almost 95% of them present only once. In germline, CDR1 is SGHAT, CDR2 FQNNGV. This CDR3 comprises 15 residues. V lost 5 bases and J 1 base, leaving 15 bases between the germline ends. This clonotype was sampled from a human patient who received a liver transplant. Certain T cells may be donor cells from the graft. Sequencing was performed on CD4+ T cells from blood, taken approximately 26 months after liver transplant. This chain links TRBV11-2 with TRBJ2-7; D possibly corresponds to TRBD1 (6 bases). The CDR3, as DNA: TGTGCCAGCAGCAGGTCGTGGCAGGGGTCCTACGAGCAGTACTTC. This gives the protein CASSRSWQGSYEQYF. Using reference TRBV11-2 and TRBJ2-7 for the parts outside the CDR3, the full variable domain is EAGVAQSPRYKIIEKRQSVAFWCNPISGHATLYWYQQILGQGPKLLIQFQNNGVVDDSQLPKDRFSAERLKGVDSTLKIQPAKLEDSAVYLCASSRSWQGSYEQYFGPGTRLTVT.